One and the same sample provided the 20 T cell receptor beta chains below, sequenced in a study of T cell responses to AZD1222 COVID-19 vaccine. Clones were sequenced by immunoSEQ multiplex PCR, and TCRdb holds only the in-frame ones, with some missing. The sample carries some 190,000 clones, around 94% recorded once. Sequenced material: peripheral blood, taken 28 days after the second dose of the MenACWY control vaccine. The receptors come from an adult who received the MenACWY meningococcal vaccine as a control.

The V gene is TRBV24-1, the J gene TRBJ1-5; D not resolved. The CDR3 is made up of 15 amino acids. The germline V gene has CDR1 KGHDR and CDR2 SFDVKD. Trimming removed 1 base from V and 7 bases from J, with 13 bases in between. The CDR3 nucleotides read TGTGCCACCAGTGATTTTCGAGGGATGGAGCAGCCCCAGCATTTT. The encoded protein is CATSDFRGMEQPQHF.

The gene calls are TRBV18 and TRBJ2-7, with 15 bases aligning to TRBD2. Germline lookup yields CDR1 KGHSH and CDR2 LQKENI. The CDR3 totals 14 residues. V lost 4 bases to trimming and J lost 5 bases; unmatched junction nucleotides: 0. The CDR3: CASSRTSGRDEQYF. The CDR3 DNA reads as TGTGCCAGCTCACGGACTAGCGGGAGGGACGAGCAGTACTTC.

The chain joins TRBV11-2 to TRBJ1-1; 7 bases map to TRBD1. Trimming at V came to 5 bases and at J to 2 bases, leaving 8 bases not matched to a gene. There are 15 residues in the CDR3. CDR1 and CDR2 from the germline V gene are SGHAT and FQNNGV. In nucleotides, the CDR3 is TGTGCCAGCAGCACCTCGGGACAGCTTAACACTGAAGCTTTCTTT. Its protein product is CASSTSGQLNTEAFF. The full variable domain, in which reference TRBV11-2 and TRBJ1-1 provide the parts outside the CDR3, is EAGVAQSPRYKIIEKRQSVAFWCNPISGHATLYWYQQILGQGPKLLIQFQNNGVVDDSQLPKDRFSAERLKGVDSTLKIQPAKLEDSAVYLCASSTSGQLNTEAFFGQGTRLTVV.

The chain employs TRBV19 and TRBJ2-1, with 8 bases matching TRBD2. Germline CDR1 reads LNHDA; CDR2 reads SQIVND (reference sequence). With V trimmed by 3 bases and J by 1 base, 8 bases remained unmatched. The CDR3 runs to 17 residues. CDR3 residues: CASSIRWAGGSYNEQFF. In DNA, the CDR3 is TGTGCCAGTAGTATCCGATGGGCGGGGGGATCCTACAATGAGCAGTTCTTC.

The chain carries TRBV28 and TRBJ1-3; possibly TRBD1 for D (5 bases). This CDR3 is 14 amino acids long. Trimming shortened V by 4 bases and J by 1 base, and 8 bases separated the two germline ends. Germline CDR1 and CDR2: MDHEN and SYDVKM. In DNA form, the CDR3 reads TGTGCCAGCAGTTCGGGGGAATCTGGAAACACCATATATTTT. It is translated as CASSSGESGNTIYF.

The V call is TRBV5-8, the J call TRBJ2-7; 9 bases fit TRBD2. Per the germline V gene, CDR1 is SGHTS and CDR2 is YDEGEE. The CDR3 runs to 14 residues. Trimming cost V 3 bases and J 5 bases; bases outside gene matches: 6. The CDR3 DNA follows: TGTGCCAGCAGCTCTAGCGGGATCCCGAACGAGCAGTACTTC. Translating gives CASSSSGIPNEQYF.

The chain has TRBV27 and TRBJ1-4; D gene unclear. The V and J ends lost 7 bases and 7 bases respectively, with 16 bases between them. The CDR3 runs to 14 residues. Germline loops: CDR1 MNHEY, CDR2 SMNVEV (reference sequence). The CDR3: CASMDGYRGEKLFF. Here the CDR3 DNA reads TGTGCCAGCATGGATGGATACCGAGGTGAAAAACTGTTTTTT.

The chain couples TRBV6-5 to TRBJ1-1; D call uncertain. Germline V gene lookup returns CDR1 MNHEY and CDR2 SVGAGI. Trimming stripped 6 bases from V and 10 bases from J, with 9 bases between. This CDR3 has 10 amino acids. CDR3 sequence (DNA): TGTGCCAGCAGAATTAAGACAGCTTTCTTT. Translating gives CASRIKTAFF.

The J gene is TRBJ2-5, the V gene TRBV2; 9 nucleotides line up with TRBD2. The CDR3 is 18 amino acids. Trimming took 3 bases from V and 4 from J; bases not matched to a gene: 15. CDR1 and CDR2 (germline): SNHLY, FYNNEI. The CDR3 DNA sequence: TGTGCCAGCAGTGACCCAACGCTTTTAGCGGGAGTTGTAGAGACCCAGTACTTC. It yields the protein CASSDPTLLAGVVETQYF.

This chain links TRBV5-8 with TRBJ2-3; 7 bases are shared with TRBD2. The junction had 14 bases not matched to a gene; V was cut back by 5 bases and J by 2 bases. The CDR3 is 17 residues long. Looked up from germline, CDR1 is SGHTS and CDR2 is YDEGEE. The CDR3 sequence: CASRHALGEGLTDTQYF. The CDR3 DNA sequence: TGTGCCAGCAGGCACGCGCTGGGGGAGGGCCTCACAGATACGCAGTATTTT.

This clone has only one observation. This chain joins TRBV19 and TRBJ2-2; TRBD2 matches at 7 bases. V shed 6 bases, J shed 1 base, and the junction held 8 bases outside the gene matches. Germline-derived CDR1 and CDR2 are LNHDA and SQIVND (reference sequence). The CDR3 is 16 amino acids. CDR3 amino acids: CASRLGGGQNTGELFF. CDR3 DNA: TGTGCCAGTAGACTCGGGGGAGGGCAGAACACCGGGGAGCTGTTTTTT.

The chain couples TRBV29-1 to TRBJ2-7; D remains unclear. Germline CDR1 and CDR2: SQVTM and ANQGSEA. The CDR3 contains 13 residues. V was clipped by 7 bases and J by 0 bases, with 13 bases between them. CDR3 amino acids: CSAGESSSYEQYF. The CDR3 nucleotides are TGCAGCGCTGGTGAGTCGAGCTCCTACGAGCAGTACTTC.

The V call is TRBV20-1, the J call TRBJ2-2; D unresolved. The CDR3 runs to 11 residues. Germline CDR1 is DFQATT and CDR2 is SNEGSKA (reference sequence). Trimming pared 6 bases from V and 6 bases from J, leaving 8 bases between. The CDR3 DNA is TGCAGTGCCCCTTCGGCCGGGGAGCTGTTTTTT. It encodes CSAPSAGELFF.

The chain combines TRBV29-1 with TRBJ2-7; D gene ambiguous. Trimming took off 4 bases at V and 2 bases at J, with 9 bases between the two ends. The CDR3 is 12 residues long. Per the germline V gene, CDR1 is SQVTM and CDR2 is ANQGSEA. The DNA for the CDR3 is TGCAGCGTTGCGAGAGACGCCTACGAGCAGTACTTC. This sequence encodes CSVARDAYEQYF.

The V and J genes are TRBV4-2 and TRBJ1-3; TRBD1 might be the D (6 bases). Germline-derived CDR1 and CDR2 are LGHNA and YNFKEQ. Between the trimmed V and J ends, which lost 0 bases and 4 bases, there was a span of 16 bases. The CDR3 totals 17 residues. The CDR3 DNA sequence: TGTGCCAGCAGCCAAGATGGGCCACAGGGAGTAGGAAACACCATATATTTT. It specifies CASSQDGPQGVGNTIYF.

The chain combines TRBV15 with TRBJ2-1; TRBD2 agrees at 14 bases. V was clipped by 2 bases and J by 8 bases; unmatched bases: 5. Germline loops: CDR1 LNHNV, CDR2 YYDKDF (reference sequence). The CDR3 has 16 amino acids. In DNA form, the CDR3 reads TGTGCCACCAGCAGAAAGGGACTAGCGGGGGTGGATGAGCAGTTCTTC. Its protein product is CATSRKGLAGVDEQFF.

The chain is built from TRBV4-3 and TRBJ1-6, with a possible D match to TRBD1 (5 bases). Germline CDR1 is LGHNA and CDR2 is YSLEER. With 1 base removed from V and 7 bases from J, the gap between germline ends came to 11 bases. The CDR3 runs to 15 residues. The CDR3 region is CASSQVAGGNSPLHF. The CDR3 nucleotides read TGCGCCAGCAGCCAAGTCGCGGGGGGGAATTCACCCCTCCACTTT.

This chain links TRBV4-1 with TRBJ2-7; perhaps TRBD2 as D (6 bases). Germline CDR1 MGHRA, CDR2 YSYEKL. The length of the CDR3 is 14 residues. V dropped 5 bases and J dropped 2 bases, with 13 bases sitting between them. CDR3 protein: CASSFLGGTYEQYF. CDR3 sequence (DNA): TGCGCCAGCAGCTTCTTGGGGGGAACCTACGAGCAGTACTTC.

The chain employs TRBV9 and TRBJ2-7; unclear D gene. CDR3 length: 14 amino acids. The V end lost 0 bases, the J end lost 2 bases, and 9 bases lay between the germline ends. CDR1 and CDR2 from the germline V gene are SGDLS and YYNGEE. CDR3 sequence: CASSVATEAYEQYF. CDR3 bases: TGTGCCAGCAGCGTAGCTACGGAAGCCTACGAGCAGTACTTC.

The rearrangement joins TRBV10-3 to TRBJ1-4; D unresolved. The CDR3 runs 14 residues. Germline V gene sequence: CDR1 ENHRY, CDR2 SYGVKD. The V end was cut by 2 bases, the J end by 0 bases, with 4 bases between. This chain's CDR3 is CAISEGATNEKLFF. In DNA form, the CDR3 reads TGTGCCATCAGTGAGGGGGCAACTAATGAAAAACTGTTTTTT.